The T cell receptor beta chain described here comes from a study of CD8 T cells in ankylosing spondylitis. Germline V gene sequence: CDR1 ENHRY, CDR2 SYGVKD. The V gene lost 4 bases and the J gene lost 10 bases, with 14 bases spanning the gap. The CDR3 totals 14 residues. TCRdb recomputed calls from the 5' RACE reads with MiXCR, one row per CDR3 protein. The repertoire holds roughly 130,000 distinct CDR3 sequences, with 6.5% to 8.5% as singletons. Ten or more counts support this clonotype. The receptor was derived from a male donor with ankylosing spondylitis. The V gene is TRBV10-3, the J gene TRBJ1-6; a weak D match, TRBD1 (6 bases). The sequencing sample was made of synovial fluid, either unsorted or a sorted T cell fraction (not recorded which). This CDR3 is CAISGQQGGSPLHF. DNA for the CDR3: TGTGCCATCAGTGGGCAACAGGGTGGCTCACCCCTCCACTTT.